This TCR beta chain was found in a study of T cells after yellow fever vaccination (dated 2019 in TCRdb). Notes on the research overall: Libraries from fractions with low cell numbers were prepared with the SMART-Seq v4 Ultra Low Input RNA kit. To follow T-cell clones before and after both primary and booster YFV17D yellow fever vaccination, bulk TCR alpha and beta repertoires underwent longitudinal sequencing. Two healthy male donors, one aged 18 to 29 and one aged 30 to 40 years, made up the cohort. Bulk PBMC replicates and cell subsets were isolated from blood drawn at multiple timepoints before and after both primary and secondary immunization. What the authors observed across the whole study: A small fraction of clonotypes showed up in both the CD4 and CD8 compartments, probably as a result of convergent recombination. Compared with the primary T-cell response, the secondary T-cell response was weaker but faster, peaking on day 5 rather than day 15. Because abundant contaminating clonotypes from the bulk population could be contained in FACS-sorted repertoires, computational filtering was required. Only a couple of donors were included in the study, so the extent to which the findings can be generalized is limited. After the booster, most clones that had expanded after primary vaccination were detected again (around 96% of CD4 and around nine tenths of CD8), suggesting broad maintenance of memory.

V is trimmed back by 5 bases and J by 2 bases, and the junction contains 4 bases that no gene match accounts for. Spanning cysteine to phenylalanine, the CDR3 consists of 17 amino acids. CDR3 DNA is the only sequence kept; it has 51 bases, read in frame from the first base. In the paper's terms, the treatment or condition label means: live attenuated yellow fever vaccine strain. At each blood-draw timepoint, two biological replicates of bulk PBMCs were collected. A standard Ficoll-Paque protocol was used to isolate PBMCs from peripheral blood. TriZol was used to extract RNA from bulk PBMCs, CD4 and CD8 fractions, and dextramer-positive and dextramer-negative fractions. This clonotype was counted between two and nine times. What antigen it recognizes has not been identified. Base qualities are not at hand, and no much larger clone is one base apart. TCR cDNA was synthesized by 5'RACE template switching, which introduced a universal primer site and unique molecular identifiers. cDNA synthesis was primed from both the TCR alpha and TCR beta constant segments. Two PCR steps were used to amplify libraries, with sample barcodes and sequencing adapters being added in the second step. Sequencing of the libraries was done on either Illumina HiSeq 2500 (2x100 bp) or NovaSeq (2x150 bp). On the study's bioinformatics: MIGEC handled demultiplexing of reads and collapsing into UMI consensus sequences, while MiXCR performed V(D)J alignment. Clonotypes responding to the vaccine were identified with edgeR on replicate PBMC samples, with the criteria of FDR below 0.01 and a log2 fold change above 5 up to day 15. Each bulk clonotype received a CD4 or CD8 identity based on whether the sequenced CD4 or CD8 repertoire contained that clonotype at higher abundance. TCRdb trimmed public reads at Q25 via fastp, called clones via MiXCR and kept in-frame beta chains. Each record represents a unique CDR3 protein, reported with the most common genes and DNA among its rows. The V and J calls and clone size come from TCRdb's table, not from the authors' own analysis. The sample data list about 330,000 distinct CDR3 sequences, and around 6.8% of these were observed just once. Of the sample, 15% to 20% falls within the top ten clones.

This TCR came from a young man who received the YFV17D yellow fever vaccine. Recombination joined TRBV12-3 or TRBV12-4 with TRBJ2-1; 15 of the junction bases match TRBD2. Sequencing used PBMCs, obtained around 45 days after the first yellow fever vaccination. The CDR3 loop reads CASSTRTSGGAYNEQFF. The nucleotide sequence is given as TGTGCCAGCAGTACCCGGACTAGCGGGGGGGCCTACAATGAGCAGTTCTTC.